The clone carrying this T cell receptor beta chain was counted between two and nine times. The antigen is not known. Deletions cut 2 bases from V and 4 bases from J, with 15 bases between. The germline gives CDR1 MNHEY, CDR2 SVGEGT. The CDR3 is 15 amino acids. Using unique molecular identifiers, the investigators prepared the TCRbeta library. TCRdb recomputed calls from the PCR reads with MiXCR, one row per CDR3 protein. The sample lists over 120,000 distinct CDR3 sequences, 8% to 10% occurring once. This specimen comes from a study of T-cell reconstitution after alpha-beta-depleted transplantation in children. Study findings and constraints: About two months after transplant, alpha-beta T cells reportedly came from several hundred expanded graft clones. After transplant, high TCRbeta diversity at day 60 in some patients arose from surviving recipient T cells and thymic progenitors. The main origin of T-cell counts and diversity one year after transplant was newly produced T cells.

The TCR originated in a female patient aged 2-10 years who had a stem cell transplant for congenital amegakaryocytic thrombocytopenia, so the T cells may come from the graft donor. The rearrangement uses TRBV6-2 or TRBV6-3 and TRBJ2-7, with D possibly matching TRBD2 (6 bases). Here the sequenced sample was PBMCs, mostly from graft donor cells, taken 180 days after TCRalphabeta/CD19-depleted stem cell transplant. The DNA for the CDR3 is TGTGCCAGCAGTTACGTGGCTATAGCGGAGTACGAGCAGTACTTC. Its protein product is CASSYVAIAEYEQYF.